This T cell receptor (beta chain) is drawn from a study of T cell responses to AZD1222 COVID-19 vaccine. Study observations and caveats: The study found Spike-specific TCR breadth and depth rose after two AZD1222 doses. In the spike-specific TCR repertoire, nearly half reportedly target unmutated variant regions.

The table came from immunoSEQ multiplex PCR; TCRdb's copy has only in-frame clones and leaves some out. The data show approximately 130,000 clones, with more than 85% seen just once and around 3.1% held by the top ten. This clone was seen only once. What it binds is unknown. The sequencing used peripheral blood, collected on day 0 of AZD1222 vaccination. The receptor was isolated from an adult in good health.

CDR3 region: CASCNRASNSPLHF. In nucleotides, the CDR3 is TGTGCCAGCTGTAACAGGGCAAGTAATTCACCCCTCCACTTT. The rearrangement joins TRBV28 to TRBJ1-6; D may be TRBD1 (6 bases). The CDR3 spans 14 residues. Germline values: CDR1 MDHEN, CDR2 SYDVKM. The germline V and J ends were trimmed by 8 bases and 6 bases, with 14 bases remaining between them.